This TCR beta chain comes out of a study of vaccination and CD4 T cells after COVID-19. Study-wide findings and caveats: With convalescent patients, a median approximately 90% of reactive clones emerged solely after vaccination. Spike mono-reactivity was the property of 304 of 307 vaccine-specific clones in convalescent patients.

Cultured CD4+ T-cell DNA underwent Oncomine TCR Beta short-read sequencing. In TCRdb, the PCR reads were re-called with MiXCR into one record per CDR3 protein. Found here are more than 15,000 distinct CDR3 sequences, about 61% of them singletons; the top ten hold around 10%. Germline V gene data show CDR1 as SGHAT and CDR2 as FQNNGV. V lost 3 bases and J 1 base, leaving 9 bases between the germline ends. The CDR3 is 14 residues long. Indicated treatment: roughly 10-day PBMC culture with coronavirus spike peptide pools or control peptides (ViraFEST assay). Per well, a few million PBMCs were cultured in the presence of approximately 10 IU/ml IL-2 and 10 ug/ml peptide pools. In regard to this clonotype: The antigen remains unidentified.

The source material was CD4+ T cells from blood, cultured in vitro. This TCR was sampled from a human donor who had recovered from COVID-19. V usage is TRBV11-2 and J usage is TRBJ1-2, with D possibly TRBD1 on 5 matching bases. Here the CDR3 DNA reads TGTGCCAGCAGCTTTAGGGGACTTAACTATGGCTACACCTTC. It codes for CASSFRGLNYGYTF.